The clone carrying this T cell receptor (beta chain) was seen a handful of times. cDNA was made from 500 ng RNA using alpha and beta constant primers. Separate chain-specific third strand synthesis with multiplexing indices produced the alpha and beta libraries. MiXCR was run by TCRdb on the 5' RACE reads, yielding one entry per CDR3 protein. The sample comprises roughly 9,400 distinct CDR3 sequences, 8% to 9.5% of which are singletons, and approximately 22% rests with the top ten. This sample was taken from a study of HIV-infected patients and healthy controls. Roughly three months, about 14 weeks, into antiretroviral therapy, follow-up blood was collected. Whole blood was used without fractionation, so all unsorted peripheral T cells were included. The CDR3 is 15 amino acids. Per germline, CDR1 SGHRS and CDR2 YFSETQ. V shed 1 base and J shed 6 bases, with 11 bases lying between them.

The TCR sequence derives from an adult with HIV infection. This chain connects TRBV5-1 to TRBJ1-6, with D perhaps matching TRBD1 (5 bases). Sequenced material: blood, taken during antiretroviral therapy. Here the CDR3 reads CASSLKGAGNSPLHF. DNA of the CDR3: TGCGCCAGCAGCTTGAAAGGGGCGGGTAATTCACCCCTCCACTTT.